Listed below are T cell receptor beta chains from one sample, sequenced in a study of cytomegalovirus exposure and HLA in healthy donors. The method was immunoSEQ multiplex PCR; TCRdb's version includes in-frame clones alone and lacks a portion of them. Of around 100,000 clones in the sample, about 80% were seen once. Sequenced input: PBMCs. The receptors were gathered from a man aged 50-60 years in good health and CMV-seropositive. CDR3s include the opening cysteine and the closing phenylalanine or tryptophan. The D gene is left open where the match is weak. Clone size is shown for a subset of rows, as once, few, many or a class of expanded clone.

V gene	J gene	D gene	clone size	CDR3 length	CDR3 DNA	CDR3 protein
TRBV18	TRBJ1-1	NA	NA	15	TGTGCCAGCTCACCCCAGGAGGGCCCGAACACTGAAGCTTTCTTT	CASSPQEGPNTEAFF
TRBV9	TRBJ1-1	NA	NA	15	TGTGCCAGCAGCCCCCGTTCAGGGGAAGGCACTGAAGCTTTCTTT	CASSPRSGEGTEAFF
TRBV2	TRBJ1-5	TRBD1	NA	13	TGTGCCAGCAGGGGACAGGTCAATCAGCCCCAGCATTTT	CASRGQVNQPQHF
TRBV4-1	TRBJ2-5	TRBD2	NA	17	TGCGCCAGCAGCCAAGATAAACTAGCGGGGGTCCAAGAGACCCAGTACTTC	CASSQDKLAGVQETQYF
TRBV6-1	TRBJ1-2	TRBD1	NA	14	TGTGCCAGCAGTGGGTGGGGACAGGGTTACGGCTACACCTTC	CASSGWGQGYGYTF
TRBV11-3	TRBJ2-1	TRBD2	NA	15	TGTGCCAGCAGCCCCGGGATTAGCGGGAACAATGAGCAGTTCTTC	CASSPGISGNNEQFF
TRBV5-1	TRBJ1-1	NA	NA	13	TGCGCCAGCAGCTTGGGGGCGGGCACTGAAGCTTTCTTT	CASSLGAGTEAFF
TRBV5-1	TRBJ2-1	TRBD1	NA	16	TGCGCCAGCAGCTTACTCCCGGGACAGACCTACAATGAGCAGTTCTTC	CASSLLPGQTYNEQFF
TRBV7-9	TRBJ2-3	TRBD1	NA	14	TGTGCCAGCAGCTCGGGACAGAAGGCAGATACGCAGTATTTT	CASSSGQKADTQYF
TRBV6-1	TRBJ2-7	TRBD2	NA	14	TGTGCCAGCAGTTTTACTAGCGAGACCTACGAGCAGTACTTC	CASSFTSETYEQYF
TRBV29-1	TRBJ2-7	TRBD2	NA	13	TGCAGCGTGGGAGCGGGGCGCTCCTACGAGCAGTACTTC	CSVGAGRSYEQYF
TRBV7-8	TRBJ2-7	TRBD1	few	14	TGTGCCAGCAGCTCCTCCGGGACAGGGATCGAGCAGTACTTC	CASSSSGTGIEQYF
TRBV9	TRBJ2-2	TRBD2	few	14	TGTGCCAGCAGCTCAACTAGCGCCACCGGGGAGCTGTTTTTT	CASSSTSATGELFF
TRBV7-3	TRBJ2-3	TRBD2	NA	16	TGTGCCAGCAGCTCCCGGACTAGCGGGAGCACAGATACGCAGTATTTT	CASSSRTSGSTDTQYF
TRBV27	TRBJ2-3	NA	few	13	TGTGCCAGCGGGGGACATTTCAAGAATACGCAGTATTTT	CASGGHFKNTQYF
TRBV10-3	TRBJ2-1	NA	few	13	TGTGCCATCAGGGACTACCGGAGTGTGGAGCAGTTCTTC	CAIRDYRSVEQFF
TRBV2	TRBJ2-5	NA	NA	14	TGTGCCAGCAGTGAGGCCGGTGGGGGGAAGACCCAGTACTTC	CASSEAGGGKTQYF
TRBV18	TRBJ1-4	NA	NA	13	TGTGCCAGCTCGGCCGAAGGAGGAGAAAAACTGTTTTTT	CASSAEGGEKLFF
TRBV19	TRBJ1-1	TRBD1	NA	12	TGTGCCAGTACCCGGGGGACAGGGCCAGCTTTCTTT	CASTRGTGPAFF
TRBV7-9	TRBJ2-4	NA	NA	14	TGTGCCAGCAGCTTTAGCGGTCCCGAGGACATTCAGTACTTC	CASSFSGPEDIQYF
TRBV5-5	TRBJ2-1	TRBD1	few	16	TGTGCCAGCAGCACCAGGACAGGGGGAACCTACAATGAGCAGTTCTTC	CASSTRTGGTYNEQFF
TRBV28	TRBJ1-2	NA	NA	15	TGTGCCAGCAGTTCGGTGGGCCTTGCAGGCTATGGCTACACCTTC	CASSSVGLAGYGYTF
TRBV28	TRBJ2-7	TRBD1	NA	13	TGTGCCAGCTGGGGACAGGGGGCCTACGAGCAGTACTTC	CASWGQGAYEQYF
TRBV11-2	TRBJ1-2	TRBD1	NA	15	TGTGCCAGCAGTTTACGGGACAGGGGGTTCTATGGCTACACCTTC	CASSLRDRGFYGYTF
TRBV7-9	TRBJ2-7	TRBD1	NA	15	TGTGCCAGCAGCTCTCGGACAGGGCAGTCCTACGAGCAGTACTTC	CASSSRTGQSYEQYF
TRBV7-3	TRBJ2-1	NA	NA	15	TGTGCCAGCAGCTTTACCGGGACAAGCCACAATGAGCAGTTCTTC	CASSFTGTSHNEQFF
TRBV7-2	TRBJ2-3	TRBD1	NA	15	TGTGCCAGCAGCTCATCAGGGGGCGGGACAGATACGCAGTATTTT	CASSSSGGGTDTQYF
TRBV5-6	TRBJ2-7	NA	NA	18	TGTGCCAGCAGCTTGGCAGGCATCGGAGCAGGGCATTCCTACGAGCAGTACTTC	CASSLAGIGAGHSYEQYF
TRBV5-6	TRBJ1-2	TRBD1	NA	16	TGTGCCAGCAGCTTGCCCACAGGGGGCGCGGGGTATGGCTACACCTTC	CASSLPTGGAGYGYTF
TRBV4-1	TRBJ2-1	TRBD2	NA	16	TGCGCCAGCAGCCAAGAACTAGCGGGAGGTTCGTATGAGCAGTTCTTC	CASSQELAGGSYEQFF
TRBV9	TRBJ2-3	NA	once	14	TGTGCCAGCAGCGTGGAGGGGAGCACAGATACGCAGTATTTT	CASSVEGSTDTQYF
TRBV2	TRBJ2-7	TRBD2	few	14	TGTGCCAGCAGACCGGGACTAGCGGCCTACGAGCAGTACTTC	CASRPGLAAYEQYF
TRBV10-2	TRBJ2-7	TRBD2	few	15	TGCGCCAGCAGTGAGCGAGCGGGACTAGCGTACGAGCAGTACTTC	CASSERAGLAYEQYF
TRBV19	TRBJ2-3	NA	NA	12	TGTGCCAGTAGTATGAGAACAGATACGCAGTATTTT	CASSMRTDTQYF
TRBV5-1	TRBJ2-1	TRBD1	NA	15	TGCGCCAGCAGCTCGGACAGGGCACCGTACAATGAGCAGTTCTTC	CASSSDRAPYNEQFF
TRBV7-9	TRBJ1-3	NA	few	18	TGTGCCAGCAGCTTAAGCTGGAGTCCCGGCCCCTCTGGAAACACCATATATTTT	CASSLSWSPGPSGNTIYF
TRBV9	TRBJ1-1	NA	NA	16	TGTGCCAGCAGCGTAGGAGTTTATGGGGCTTCCACTGAAGCTTTCTTT	CASSVGVYGASTEAFF
TRBV5-5	TRBJ1-4	TRBD1	few	15	TGTGCCAGCAGCTCAGGACAGGGAACTAATGAAAAACTGTTTTTT	CASSSGQGTNEKLFF
TRBV6-6	TRBJ1-2	TRBD1	NA	15	TGTGCCAGCCTCCGGGACAGCTTTTCCACTTATGGCTACACCTTC	CASLRDSFSTYGYTF
TRBV5-1	TRBJ2-2	TRBD1	NA	16	TGCGCCAGCAGCCCCGGGACAGGGGAGTACACCGGGGAGCTGTTTTTT	CASSPGTGEYTGELFF
TRBV2	TRBJ2-3	NA	once	14	TGTGCCAGCAGTGGGGAGCTTGGCACAGATACGCAGTATTTT	CASSGELGTDTQYF
TRBV9	TRBJ2-2	TRBD2	NA	15	TGTGCCAGCAGCGTAGTTCCTAGCGGAAACGGGGAGCTGTTTTTT	CASSVVPSGNGELFF
TRBV5-1	TRBJ2-3	NA	few	15	TGCGCCAGCAGCTTGCGACTACACCGCACAGATACGCAGTATTTT	CASSLRLHRTDTQYF
TRBV5-5	TRBJ1-2	NA	NA	14	TGTGCCAGCAGCTTGGCCCAGGGAAGAGATGGCTACACCTTC	CASSLAQGRDGYTF
TRBV6-5	TRBJ2-1	TRBD1	NA	16	TGTGCCAGCAGTTCCGCGCCCGGGACAGGGTCATATGAGCAGTTCTTC	CASSSAPGTGSYEQFF
TRBV6-6	TRBJ1-5	NA	NA	14	TGTGCCAGCAGTCCAGACAGGCCCAATCAGCCCCAGCATTTT	CASSPDRPNQPQHF
TRBV5-1	TRBJ2-5	TRBD1	NA	17	TGCGCCAGCAGCCTCTGGGGGACAGGGAATCTGCAAGAGACCCAGTACTTC	CASSLWGTGNLQETQYF
TRBV15	TRBJ2-7	NA	few	15	TGTGCCACCAGCAGAGGTTTGGACTCCGCCTACGAGCAGTACTTC	CATSRGLDSAYEQYF